This T cell receptor beta chain emerged from a study of OX40 agonist ivuxolimab in advanced cancers. Profiled with immunoSEQ multiplex PCR; TCRdb holds only in-frame clones, not every one. Of tens of thousands of clones detected, about 89% appear once; the ten largest clones hold more than 8.5%. The germline V gene has CDR1 MNHEY and CDR2 SMNVEV (reference sequence). The V end lost 6 bases, the J end lost 4 bases, and 16 bases lay between the germline ends. CDR3 size: 14 residues. The clonotype comes from an adult with an advanced solid tumor such as melanoma, head and neck, liver or kidney cancer. The chain is built from TRBV27 and TRBJ2-7; the D gene could be TRBD1 or TRBD2 (5 bases each). The sample in question was CD4+ or CD8+ T cells sorted from blood, obtained in a trial of the OX40 agonist ivuxolimab. CDR3 sequence (DNA): TGTGCCAGCAGCCGACCGGGACCCAATTACGAGCAGTACTTC. It yields the protein CASSRPGPNYEQYF.